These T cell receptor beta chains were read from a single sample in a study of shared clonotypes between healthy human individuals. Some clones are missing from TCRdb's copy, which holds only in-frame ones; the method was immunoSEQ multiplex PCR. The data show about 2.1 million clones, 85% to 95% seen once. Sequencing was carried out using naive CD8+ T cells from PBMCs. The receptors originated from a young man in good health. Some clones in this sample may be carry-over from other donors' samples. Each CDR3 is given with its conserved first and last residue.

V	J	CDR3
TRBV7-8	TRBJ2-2	CASSLAGTGAVYTGELFF
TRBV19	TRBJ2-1	CASSIAAGRVANEQFF
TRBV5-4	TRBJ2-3	CASSLKREVRTDTQYF
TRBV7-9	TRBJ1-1	CASSPWTANTEAFF
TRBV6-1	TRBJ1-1	CASKLGPINTEAFF
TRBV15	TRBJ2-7	CATSQRTYEQYF
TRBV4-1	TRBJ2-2	CASSRTTGTSGRGSTGELFF
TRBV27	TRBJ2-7	CASSHIFSTGTSYEQYF
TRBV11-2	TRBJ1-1	CASSYSRVSNTEAFF
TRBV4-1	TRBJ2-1	CASSQELSLAGGYEQFF
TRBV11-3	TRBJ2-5	CASSFRGETQYF
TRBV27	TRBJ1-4	CASSGGQGGFYEKLFF
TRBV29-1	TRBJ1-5	CSVGSPTGPQHF
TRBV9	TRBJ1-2	CASSLSPDGYQDYGYTF
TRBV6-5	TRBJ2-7	CASRERDNNSYEQYF